These 30 T cell receptor beta chains came from one sample sequenced in a study of blood T cell repertoires in COVID-19. Measured with immunoSEQ multiplex PCR; TCRdb has only the in-frame clones, and not every one. The top ten clones hold about 6% of a sample with roughly 200,000 clones, around 84% of them seen once. Source material: peripheral blood. These receptor sequences come from a man older than 75 with acute or convalescent COVID-19.

Worth noting for this clone: Other DNA variants within this sample encode the same CDR3. The V call is TRBV18, the J call TRBJ2-1; 12 positions agree with TRBD2. J gave up 4 bases and V 3 bases, and 1 base lay outside the gene matches. This CDR3 comprises 15 residues. Germline V CDR1 and CDR2: KGHSH, LQKENI. Here the CDR3 DNA reads TGTGCCAGCTCACCTGGGACTAGCGGGTACAATGAGCAGTTCTTC. Translated, it gives CASSPGTSGYNEQFF.

The V and J genes are TRBV14 and TRBJ2-7; the D gene is possibly TRBD2 (6 bases). This CDR3 comprises 14 residues. V was pared by 4 bases and J by 5 bases, with 15 bases between. In germline, CDR1 is SGHDN, CDR2 FVKESK. CDR3 loop: CASSPNVRENEQYF. In nucleotides, the CDR3 is TGTGCCAGCAGCCCTAATGTCCGGGAGAACGAGCAGTACTTC. The complete variable domain, with remaining parts taken from reference TRBV14 and TRBJ2-7, reads EAGVTQFPSHSVIEKGQTVTLRCDPISGHDNLYWYRRVMGKEIKFLLHFVKESKQDESGMPNNRFLAERTGGTYSTLKVQPAELEDSGVYFCASSPNVRENEQYFGPGTRLTVT.

The chain has TRBV9 and TRBJ2-7, with TRBD1 matching 9 bases. V lost 0 bases, J lost 3 bases, and 10 bases stayed unmatched. Germline CDR1 and CDR2: SGDLS and YYNGEE. CDR3 length: 17 residues. The CDR3 loop is CASSVGDHDRGFYEQYV. As DNA, the CDR3 is TGTGCCAGCAGCGTAGGAGATCATGACAGGGGGTTCTACGAGCAGTACGTC.

V usage is TRBV27 and J usage is TRBJ1-1, with D maybe TRBD1 (5 bases). The CDR3 is 15 amino acids. The germline gives CDR1 MNHEY, CDR2 SMNVEV (reference sequence). Deletions cut 0 bases from V and 9 bases from J, with 17 bases between. The CDR3 DNA reads TGTGCCAGCAGTTTATCCCGTATAGGGGTAGGCAAAGCTTTCTTT. It encodes CASSLSRIGVGKAFF.

This chain connects TRBV28 to TRBJ2-5, with 8 bases identical to TRBD1. J was trimmed by 3 bases and V by 4 bases; bases with no gene match: 7. This CDR3 spans 15 amino acids. Germline lookup yields CDR1 MDHEN and CDR2 SYDVKM. CDR3 sequence: CASSSSGGRKETQYF. The CDR3 DNA reads as TGTGCCAGCAGTTCCTCAGGGGGCAGGAAAGAGACCCAGTACTTC.

V usage is TRBV11-3 and J usage is TRBJ1-1; TRBD1 aligns across 7 bases. The germline V gene encodes CDR1 SGHNT and CDR2 YENEEA. The CDR3 consists of 15 residues. The V segment lost 1 base and the J segment 1 base; nucleotides outside the gene matches: 3. The CDR3 nucleotides are TGTGCCAGCAGCTTAGCCGGGACAGCGAACACTGAAGCTTTCTTT. It translates to CASSLAGTANTEAFF. The complete variable domain, with remaining parts taken from reference TRBV11-3 and TRBJ1-1, reads EAGVVQSPRYKIIEKKQPVAFWCNPISGHNTLYWYLQNLGQGPELLIRYENEEAVDDSQLPKDRFSAERLKGVDSTLKIQPAELGDSAVYLCASSLAGTANTEAFFGQGTRLTVV.

This chain uses TRBV7-8 with TRBJ2-4; 9 nucleotides align to TRBD2. V lost 2 bases to trimming and J lost 2 bases; unmatched junction nucleotides: 1. Germline CDR1 reads SGHVS; CDR2 reads FQNEAQ. The CDR3 contains 15 residues. The CDR3, as DNA: TGTGCCAGCAGCTTACTAGCGGGGACCAAAAACATTCAGTACTTC. It specifies CASSLLAGTKNIQYF.

This clone was seen only once. The chain is built from TRBV11-1 and TRBJ2-3; 9 bases are shared with TRBD2. This CDR3 comprises 17 residues. Germline CDR1 SGHAT, CDR2 FQDESV (reference sequence). V was clipped by 0 bases and J by 4 bases; unmatched bases: 8. The CDR3 bases are TGTGCCAGCAGCTTAGCGCCGGCGGGGGGGGTTTCAGATACGCAGTATTTT. Amino acid sequence: CASSLAPAGGVSDTQYF.

The J gene is TRBJ2-1, the V gene TRBV3-1 (or the pseudogene TRBV3-2); 9 bases are a match to TRBD2. V was pared by 2 bases and J by 6 bases, with 8 bases of the junction left unmatched. Per germline, CDR1 LGHDT and CDR2 YNNKEL (reference sequence). This CDR3 spans 16 amino acids. The CDR3 spells CASSQLGGRVRNEQFF. CDR3 coding DNA: TGTGCCAGCAGCCAACTGGGCGGGAGGGTTCGCAATGAGCAGTTCTTC.

The CDR3 DNA follows: TGTGCCAGCAGAAGCGGGAGCAACACCGGGGAGCTGTTTTTT. It codes for CASRSGSNTGELFF. V is TRBV27 and J is TRBJ2-2, with 8 bases lining up with TRBD2. V lost 6 bases, J lost 2 bases, and 2 bases stayed unmatched. There are 14 residues in the CDR3. Germline loops: CDR1 MNHEY, CDR2 SMNVEV (reference sequence).

The rearrangement joins TRBV6-6 to TRBJ1-1; D might be TRBD1 (6 bases). The germline V gene encodes CDR1 MNHNY and CDR2 SVGAGI (reference sequence). V shed 6 bases and J shed 2 bases, with 10 bases lying between them. The CDR3 is made up of 13 amino acids. CDR3 sequence reads: CASRNRVNTEAFF. The CDR3 nucleotides are TGTGCCAGCAGAAACAGGGTAAACACTGAAGCTTTCTTT.

The gene calls are TRBV19 and TRBJ2-5, with 8 bases matching TRBD1. This CDR3 is 18 amino acids long. The junction had 17 bases not matched to a gene; V was cut back by 5 bases and J by 3 bases. CDR1 and CDR2 (germline): LNHDA, SQIVND (reference sequence). The CDR3 DNA is TGTGCCAGTAGTTACGGCCGCAGGGGGCGCGGGTACAAAGAGACCCAGTACTTC. This encodes CASSYGRRGRGYKETQYF.

V usage is TRBV12-1 and J usage is TRBJ1-3; the tabulated D call, TRBD1, remains unverified against the DNA. TRBV12-1 is described as a pseudogene. The CDR3 extends over 16 amino acids. CDR3 in DNA: TGTGCCAGCAGCACCTGGGACAGCTTCTCTGGAAACACCATATATTTT. It encodes CASSTWDSFSGNTIYF.

The gene calls are TRBV19 and TRBJ1-2; possibly TRBD1 for D (5 bases). This CDR3 region has 15 residues. The germline V gene has CDR1 LNHDA and CDR2 SQIVND (reference sequence). V lost 9 bases and J 7 bases, leaving 24 bases between the germline ends. CDR3 nucleotides: TGTGCCAGCCAGAACCAGGGCCTCCTTCTGGCTGGCTACACCTTC. Its translation is CASQNQGLLLAGYTF.

This clone was found once. This rearrangement joins TRBV7-9 to TRBJ1-1; 9 bases match TRBD1. Germline V gene data show CDR1 as SEHNR and CDR2 as FQNEAQ (reference sequence). The CDR3 totals 19 residues. V shed 2 bases, J shed 2 bases, and the junction held 15 bases outside the gene matches. In DNA form, the CDR3 reads TGTGCCAGCAGCTTAATCGGTACAGGGGGCGCGAGTTTTAACACTGAAGCTTTCTTT. Its protein is CASSLIGTGGASFNTEAFF.

The CDR3 sequence: CASGLVRGGDNTEAFF. CDR3 nucleotide sequence: TGTGCTAGTGGTTTGGTACGGGGAGGGGACAACACTGAAGCTTTCTTT. The J gene is TRBJ1-1, the V gene TRBV12-5; weak D call: TRBD1 (5 bases). Germline assignment: CDR1 LGHNT and CDR2 FRNRAP. The CDR3 contains 16 residues. Trimming removed 0 bases from V and 2 bases from J, with 13 bases in between.

The chain employs TRBV11-2 and TRBJ2-3; TRBD2 aligns across 9 bases. V dropped 2 bases and J dropped 0; count of bases not matched to a gene: 3. In germline, CDR1 is SGHAT, CDR2 FQNNGV. The CDR3 length is 16 residues. CDR3 sequence reads: CASSLRAGGSTDTQYF. The CDR3 bases are TGTGCCAGCAGCTTAAGGGCGGGAGGGAGCACAGATACGCAGTATTTT.

The genes are TRBV7-2 and TRBJ2-2, with a possible D match to TRBD1 (5 bases). Per the germline V gene, CDR1 is SGHTA and CDR2 is FQGNSA. CDR3 size: 15 residues. Trimming pared 7 bases from V and 1 base from J, leaving 13 bases between. The CDR3 DNA follows: TGTGCCAGCACCGGAAATACAGGGAACACCGGGGAGCTGTTTTTT. Translated, it gives CASTGNTGNTGELFF.

The chain has TRBV29-1 and TRBJ1-4; a possible D gene is TRBD1 (5 bases). V was trimmed by 7 bases and J by 0 bases, leaving 12 bases between them. Looked up from germline, CDR1 is SQVTM and CDR2 is ANQGSEA. There are 14 residues in the CDR3. The CDR3 DNA reads TGCAGCGGACTTGACAGCGCAACTAATGAAAAACTGTTTTTT. This gives the protein CSGLDSATNEKLFF.

The chain combines TRBV7-2 with TRBJ2-2; TRBD2 matches 7 bases. V shed 6 bases and J 4 bases; nucleotides not matched to a gene: 8. CDR1 and CDR2 (germline): SGHTA, FQGNSA. The CDR3 length is 15 residues. CDR3 sequence (DNA): TGTGCCAGCAGACGGACTAGTTTGGTCACCGGGGAGCTGTTTTTT. Protein product: CASRRTSLVTGELFF.

This clone has only a few counts. The chain links TRBV6-4 to TRBJ1-1; TRBD1 is a possible D gene (5 bases). There are 15 residues in the CDR3. V lost 3 bases and J lost 2, with 13 bases in between. The V gene's germline CDR1 is MRHNA and CDR2 SNTAGT. CDR3: CASSDRGGPNTEAFF. The CDR3 nucleotides read TGTGCCAGCAGTGATCGGGGGGGACCTAACACTGAAGCTTTCTTT.

The V and J genes are TRBV2 and TRBJ1-5; D possibly corresponds to TRBD1 (5 bases). Per germline, CDR1 SNHLY and CDR2 FYNNEI. The germline V and J ends were trimmed by 4 bases and 2 bases, with 9 bases remaining between them. The CDR3 is 14 residues long. For the CDR3, the DNA is TGTGCCAGCAGTGGGGGGGAGGGCAATCAGCCCCAGCATTTT. Amino acid sequence: CASSGGEGNQPQHF.

This clone was seen once. This chain joins TRBV6-5 and TRBJ2-7; 12 nucleotides match TRBD1. This CDR3 is 14 amino acids long. Germline lookup yields CDR1 MNHEY and CDR2 SVGAGI. V gave up 6 bases and J gave up 7 bases; unmatched junction bases: 7. CDR3 loop: CASRGQGALREQYF. CDR3 coding DNA: TGTGCCAGCAGGGGACAGGGGGCATTGAGGGAGCAGTACTTC.

This chain links TRBV3-1 (or the pseudogene TRBV3-2) with TRBJ2-1, with D possibly TRBD2 on 6 matching bases. Germline CDR1 reads LGHDT; CDR2 reads YNNKEL (reference sequence). Trimming shortened V by 5 bases and J by 9 bases, and 20 bases separated the two germline ends. The CDR3 has 15 residues. As DNA, the CDR3 is TGTGCCAGCAGCGCGCTAGCGCAGTCCACCGCTGAGCAGTTCTTC. This codes for CASSALAQSTAEQFF.

This rearrangement joins TRBV7-2 to TRBJ2-2; 8 bases line up with TRBD1. J lost 6 bases, V lost 1 base, and 10 bases had no gene match. The CDR3 contains 17 residues. Germline loops: CDR1 SGHTA, CDR2 FQGNSA. CDR3 nucleotide sequence: TGTGCCAGCAGCTTAGGGGGCAGGGGGCGACTGTCCGGGGAGCTGTTTTTT. Translation gives CASSLGGRGRLSGELFF.

V gene TRBV19 combines with J gene TRBJ2-3; D is uncertain. V lost 5 bases and J 0 bases, leaving 15 bases between the germline ends. Germline values: CDR1 LNHDA, CDR2 SQIVND (reference sequence). CDR3 size: 16 residues. The CDR3 coding sequence is TGTGCCAGTAGTGCCTACTCGAGTAGAAGCACAGATACGCAGTATTTT. This translates into CASSAYSSRSTDTQYF.

The chain is built from TRBV5-4 and TRBJ2-1; 7 nucleotides line up with TRBD2. Germline V gene sequence: CDR1 SGHNT, CDR2 YYREEE (reference sequence). This CDR3 region has 15 residues. J lost 0 bases, V lost 3 bases, and 3 bases had no gene match. The CDR3 region has the DNA TGTGCCAGCAGCTCCCAGCGGGACTCCTACAATGAGCAGTTCTTC. Translating it yields CASSSQRDSYNEQFF. Filled out from reference TRBV5-4 and TRBJ2-1, the complete variable domain reads ETGVTQSPTHLIKTRGQQVTLRCSSQSGHNTVSWYQQALGQGPQFIFQYYREEENGRGNFPPRFSGLQFPNYSSELNVNALELDDSALYLCASSSQRDSYNEQFFGPGTRLTVL.

V usage is TRBV5-4 and J usage is TRBJ2-3; 9 nucleotides agree with TRBD1. The CDR3 consists of 13 residues. The V segment lost 5 bases and the J segment 5 bases; nucleotides outside the gene matches: 3. Germline V gene sequence: CDR1 SGHNT, CDR2 YYREEE (reference sequence). CDR3 in amino acids: CASSSDRGDTQYF. In DNA, the CDR3 is TGTGCCAGCAGTTCGGACAGGGGAGATACGCAGTATTTT. The complete variable domain, with remaining parts taken from reference TRBV5-4 and TRBJ2-3, reads ETGVTQSPTHLIKTRGQQVTLRCSSQSGHNTVSWYQQALGQGPQFIFQYYREEENGRGNFPPRFSGLQFPNYSSELNVNALELDDSALYLCASSSDRGDTQYFGPGTRLTVL.

The chain combines TRBV30 with TRBJ1-2, with D possibly matching TRBD1 (6 bases). The CDR3 runs to 12 residues. Germline values: CDR1 GTSNPN, CDR2 SVGIG (reference sequence). Deletions cut 3 bases from V and 7 bases from J, with 12 bases between. This CDR3 is CAWRRTVPGYTF. In DNA, the CDR3 is TGTGCCTGGAGGAGGACAGTTCCTGGCTACACCTTC.

The V and J genes are TRBV7-9 and TRBJ1-2; 10 bases map to TRBD1. Germline V gene lookup returns CDR1 SEHNR and CDR2 FQNEAQ (reference sequence). Unmatched junction bases numbered 9, after V lost 5 bases and J lost 6 bases. This CDR3 spans 15 amino acids. As DNA, the CDR3 is TGTGCCAGCAGCCTGGGACAGGGGTTTAGCAATGGCTACACCTTC. Amino acid sequence: CASSLGQGFSNGYTF.